Shown below are 25 T cell receptor beta chains from a single sample sequenced in a study of blood T cell repertoires in COVID-19. Generated by immunoSEQ multiplex PCR, the TCRdb table keeps only in-frame clones and is missing some. The sample includes about 26,000 clones, approximately 85% of them seen just once. The sample was peripheral blood. These receptor sequences come from a woman of 80 years or more with COVID-19, enrolled during active disease.

The J gene is TRBJ2-3, the V gene TRBV29-1, with D hard to call. This CDR3 contains 12 residues. V was shortened by 5 bases and J by 0 bases, with 6 bases between the two germline ends. Per the germline V gene, CDR1 is SQVTM and CDR2 is ANQGSEA. DNA of the CDR3: TGCAGCGTTTCAGGTAGCACAGATACGCAGTATTTT. Translated, it gives CSVSGSTDTQYF.

The rearrangement links TRBV19 to TRBJ1-2; 10 bases align to TRBD1. The germline gives CDR1 LNHDA, CDR2 SQIVND (reference sequence). The CDR3 spans 14 residues. V was clipped by 5 bases and J by 5 bases; unmatched bases: 5. The CDR3 loop is CASSSGTGVYGYTF. CDR3 nucleotides: TGTGCCAGTAGTTCAGGGACAGGGGTTTATGGCTACACCTTC.

The rearrangement links TRBV5-6 to TRBJ2-7; TRBD1 matches 7 bases. The CDR3 is 14 residues long. The germline CDR1 and CDR2 sequences are SGHDT and YYEEEE. The V segment lost 2 bases and the J segment 6 bases; nucleotides outside the gene matches: 8. CDR3 in DNA: TGTGCCAGCAGCTTAGGGACAGTCCTCGCCGAGCAGTACTTC. Translating gives CASSLGTVLAEQYF.

The CDR3 region is CASSKQETTDTQYF. Here the CDR3 DNA reads TGTGCCAGCAGCAAACAGGAGACCACAGATACGCAGTATTTT. This chain uses TRBV5-4 with TRBJ2-3; possibly TRBD1 for D (5 bases). Trimming removed 4 bases at V and 2 bases at J, with 11 bases between. CDR3 length equals 14 residues. Germline assignment: CDR1 SGHNT and CDR2 YYREEE (reference sequence).

The rearrangement uses TRBV28 and TRBJ1-2; no reliable D call. The germline V gene encodes CDR1 MDHEN and CDR2 SYDVKM. CDR3 size: 13 residues. The V and J ends lost 4 bases and 14 bases respectively, with 20 bases between them. The chain's CDR3 is CASSSSDTARETF. CDR3 nucleotide sequence: TGTGCCAGCAGTTCTTCCGACACCGCTAGGGAGACCTTC.

V and J are TRBV5-1 and TRBJ2-2; 7 positions agree with TRBD2. The junction had 15 bases not matched to a gene; V was cut back by 4 bases and J by 6 bases. Germline CDR1 SGHRS, CDR2 YFSETQ. CDR3 length: 17 amino acids. CDR3 sequence (DNA): TGCGCCAGCAGCCGTTCCTCAGCGGGGATTATATCCGGGGAGCTGTTTTTT. Protein product: CASSRSSAGIISGELFF.

This clone is a singleton in its sample. One end of the junction is discordant with germline, which a read error may explain. This sequence joins TRBV7-9 and TRBJ2-5; 11 nucleotides align to TRBD2. The germline V gene has CDR1 SEHNR and CDR2 FQNEAQ (reference sequence). This CDR3 region has 16 residues. CDR3 coding DNA: TGTGCCAGCAGTTTAGGACTAGCGGGTCTCCAAGAGACCCAGTACTTC. This codes for CASSLGLAGLQETQYF.

V usage is TRBV30 and J usage is TRBJ1-5; TRBD1 is a possible D gene (6 bases). The CDR3 has 15 residues. Germline-derived CDR1 and CDR2 are GTSNPN and SVGIG (reference sequence). Between the trimmed V and J ends, which lost 1 base and 0 bases, there was a span of 10 bases. The CDR3 sequence is CAWSETGYSNQPQHF. Written as DNA, the CDR3 is TGTGCCTGGAGTGAGACAGGTTATAGCAATCAGCCCCAGCATTTT.

The CDR3: CASSLEGAAGNTIYF. CDR3 sequence (DNA): TGCGCCAGCAGCTTGGAGGGGGCGGCTGGAAACACCATATATTTT. This sequence joins TRBV5-1 and TRBJ1-3, with TRBD1 matching 7 bases. This CDR3 contains 15 residues. Germline CDR1 and CDR2: SGHRS and YFSETQ. Trimming cost V 0 bases and J 2 bases; bases outside gene matches: 2.

This rearrangement joins TRBV6-5 to TRBJ1-5; no clear D gene. Trimming cost V 6 bases and J 0 bases, with 6 bases left between them. CDR3 length: 13 amino acids. Looked up from germline, CDR1 is MNHEY and CDR2 is SVGAGI. CDR3 sequence (DNA): TGTGCCAGCAGCGACTATAGCAATCAGCCCCAGCATTTT. Translating it yields CASSDYSNQPQHF.

This sequence joins TRBV6-5 and TRBJ1-2, with 7 bases fitting TRBD1. The CDR3 spans 15 residues. Trimming removed 3 bases from V and 4 bases from J; junction bases left unmatched: 8. CDR1 is MNHEY and CDR2 is SVGAGI in the germline V gene. The CDR3 here is CASSYTVDRAYGYTF. The CDR3 DNA reads TGTGCCAGCAGTTATACAGTCGACAGGGCCTATGGCTACACCTTC.

As concerns this clone: A junction end diverges from the germline sequence, so it may reflect a read error. The rearrangement joins TRBV5-8 to TRBJ1-4, with D tentatively TRBD1 (6 bases). Germline V gene data show CDR1 as SGHTS and CDR2 as YDEGEE. The CDR3 runs 11 residues. This CDR3 reads CASSRGQGRLF. CDR3 sequence (DNA): TGTGCCAGCAGTCGGGGACAAGGGAGACTTTTT.

This chain uses TRBV7-8 with TRBJ1-2; 7 nucleotides line up with TRBD1. The CDR3 is made up of 14 amino acids. The germline V gene encodes CDR1 SGHVS and CDR2 FQNEAQ. V lost 6 bases, J lost 8 bases, and 12 bases stayed unmatched. CDR3: CASRYGTAIGGYTF. The CDR3 DNA reads TGTGCCAGCAGGTACGGGACAGCGATAGGAGGCTACACCTTC.

The chain combines TRBV24-1 with TRBJ1-3; unclear D gene. The CDR3 extends over 15 amino acids. Germline lookup yields CDR1 KGHDR and CDR2 SFDVKD. With 2 bases removed from V and 0 bases from J, the gap between germline ends came to 7 bases. CDR3 nucleotide sequence: TGTGCCACCAGTGATTCGACTGACTCTGGAAACACCATATATTTT. This codes for CATSDSTDSGNTIYF.

The chain recombines TRBV6-5 with TRBJ2-1; D possibly corresponds to TRBD1 (5 bases). Trimming left V 4 bases short and J 8 bases short, with 12 bases between. The CDR3 spans 13 residues. The germline CDR1 and CDR2 sequences are MNHEY and SVGAGI. This CDR3 reads CASSSGMSYEQFF. In DNA, the CDR3 is TGTGCCAGCAGTTCAGGGATGAGCTATGAGCAGTTCTTC.

The J gene is TRBJ2-5, the V gene TRBV18; 7 bases map to TRBD2. Germline CDR1 reads KGHSH; CDR2 reads LQKENI. The trim removed 6 bases at V and 4 bases at J, leaving 5 bases unmatched. The CDR3 sequence is 13 residues long. The CDR3 region is CASSPGGGETQYF. CDR3 bases: TGTGCCAGCTCCCCCGGCGGGGGAGAGACCCAGTACTTC. Filled out from reference TRBV18 and TRBJ2-5, the complete variable domain reads NAGVMQNPRHLVRRRGQEARLRCSPMKGHSHVYWYRQLPEEGLKFMVYLQKENIIDESGMPKERFSAEFPKEGPSILRIQQVVRGDSAAYFCASSPGGGETQYFGPGTRLLVL.

This sequence joins TRBV4-2 and TRBJ1-2; 7 positions agree with TRBD1. The V segment lost 4 bases and the J segment 7 bases; nucleotides outside the gene matches: 3. Germline assignment: CDR1 LGHNA and CDR2 YNFKEQ. The CDR3 has 12 residues. CDR3 in DNA: TGTGCCAGCAGCCTAGACAGGGCTGGCTACACCTTC. This gives the protein CASSLDRAGYTF.

By share of the sample, this clone is medium-sized (0.01 to 0.1%). The chain carries TRBV7-8 and TRBJ2-1; 13 nucleotides match TRBD2. In germline, CDR1 is SGHVS, CDR2 FQNEAQ. The J segment lost 13 bases and the V segment lost 5 bases, leaving 5 bases of the junction unmatched. The CDR3 contains 13 residues. CDR3 sequence: CASSHGLAGDQFF. For the CDR3, the DNA is TGTGCCAGCAGCCACGGACTAGCGGGAGATCAGTTCTTC.

The chain links TRBV7-9 to TRBJ2-2; D is ambiguous. CDR1 is SEHNR, CDR2 FQNEAQ, per germline (reference sequence). The CDR3 loop spans 15 amino acids. Between the trimmed V and J ends, which lost 3 bases and 4 bases, there was a span of 12 bases. CDR3 in amino acids: CASSFYGSGTGELFF. CDR3 nucleotides: TGTGCCAGCAGCTTCTATGGTAGTGGCACCGGGGAGCTGTTTTTT.

The chain links TRBV5-1 to TRBJ1-5; D is ambiguous. This CDR3 is built from 15 residues. Germline CDR1 and CDR2: SGHRS and YFSETQ. The V end lost 0 bases, the J end lost 3 bases, and 10 bases lay between the germline ends. CDR3 in amino acids: CASSLDISPNQPQHF. CDR3 sequence (DNA): TGCGCCAGCAGCTTGGACATAAGTCCCAATCAGCCCCAGCATTTT.

This clone was seen a handful of times. The rearrangement joins TRBV6-1 to TRBJ1-5; no clear D gene. V dropped 0 bases and J dropped 3 bases, with 9 bases sitting between them. This CDR3 is built from 15 residues. In germline, CDR1 is MNHNS, CDR2 SASEGT. The CDR3 here is CASSEAHSLNQPQHF. CDR3 in DNA: TGTGCCAGCAGTGAAGCGCACAGCCTCAATCAGCCCCAGCATTTT.

The chain couples TRBV25-1 to TRBJ2-3; 10 bases agree with TRBD1. After removal of 6 bases from V and 5 bases from J, the junction contained 5 bases not matched to a gene. CDR1 and CDR2 (germline): MGHDK, SYGVNS. The CDR3 has 14 residues. CDR3 sequence (DNA): TGTGCCAGCAGCGGGACAGGGGCGAGAGATACGCAGTATTTT. Its translation is CASSGTGARDTQYF.

The rearrangement links TRBV6-5 to TRBJ1-6; D may be TRBD1 (6 bases). The CDR3 length is 13 residues. Germline lookup yields CDR1 MNHEY and CDR2 SVGAGI. Trimming removed 5 bases from V and 10 bases from J, with 12 bases in between. The CDR3 loop reads CASSTGLDSPLHF. For the CDR3, the DNA is TGTGCCAGCAGTACAGGGTTGGACTCACCCCTCCACTTT.

The count of this clone is one. V gene TRBV10-3 combines with J gene TRBJ2-7, with 12 bases that match TRBD2. CDR1 and CDR2 from the germline V gene are ENHRY and SYGVKD. V shed 5 bases and J 2 bases; nucleotides not matched to a gene: 1. The CDR3 extends over 14 amino acids. The CDR3 spells CAISTSGGPYEQYF. CDR3 DNA: TGTGCCATCAGTACTAGCGGGGGGCCCTACGAGCAGTACTTC.

The rearrangement joins TRBV20-1 to TRBJ2-7; D perhaps matches TRBD1 (6 bases). CDR1 DFQATT and CDR2 SNEGSKA come from the germline V gene (reference sequence). The ends were cut back, 6 bases at V and 1 base at J, with 7 bases in the middle. This CDR3 region has 11 residues. CDR3 sequence: CSAQGSYEQYF. The CDR3 DNA reads as TGCAGTGCCCAGGGGTCCTACGAGCAGTACTTC.